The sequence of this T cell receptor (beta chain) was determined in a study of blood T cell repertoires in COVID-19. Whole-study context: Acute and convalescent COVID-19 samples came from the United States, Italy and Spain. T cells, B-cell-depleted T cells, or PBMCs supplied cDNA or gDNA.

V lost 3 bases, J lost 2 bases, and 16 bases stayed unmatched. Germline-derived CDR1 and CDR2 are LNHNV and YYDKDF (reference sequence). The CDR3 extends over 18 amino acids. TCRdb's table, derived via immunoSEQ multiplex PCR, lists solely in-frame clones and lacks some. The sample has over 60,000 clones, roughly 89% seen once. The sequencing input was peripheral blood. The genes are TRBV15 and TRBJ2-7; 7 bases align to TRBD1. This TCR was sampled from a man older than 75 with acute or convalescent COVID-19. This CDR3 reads CATSRDLGKQGVAYEQYF. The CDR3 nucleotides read TGTGCCACCAGCAGGGATCTCGGGAAGCAGGGGGTCGCCTACGAGCAGTACTTC. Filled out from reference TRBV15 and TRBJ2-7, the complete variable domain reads DAMVIQNPRYQVTQFGKPVTLSCSQTLNHNVMYWYQQKSSQAPKLLFHYYDKDFNNEADTPDNFQSRRPNTSFCFLDIRSPGLGDTAMYLCATSRDLGKQGVAYEQYFGPGTRLTVT.